The 6 T cell receptor beta chains below all came from one sample that was sequenced in a study of beta chain features in type 1 diabetes. Investigators reverse transcribed all isolated RNA, so they sequenced expressed TCRB transcripts. Libraries were prepared by immunoSEQ multiplex PCR; TCRdb keeps only in-frame clonotypes and omits some of them. Of about 44,000 clones listed, over 50% are singletons. Sequencing was performed on Tregs from blood. These TCRs come from a woman under 30 in good health.

The V call is TRBV5-1, the J call TRBJ2-2; D might be TRBD2 (6 bases). Germline lookup yields CDR1 SGHRS and CDR2 YFSETQ. Trimming shortened V by 2 bases and J by 4 bases, and 15 bases separated the two germline ends. CDR3 size: 16 residues. The CDR3 DNA is TGCGCCAGCAGCTTTGCGCGCGGGAAGCTCACCGGGGAGCTGTTTTTT. Its translation is CASSFARGKLTGELFF.

The chain carries TRBV2 and TRBJ2-1; D gene uncertain. This CDR3 has 15 amino acids. Germline loops: CDR1 SNHLY, CDR2 FYNNEI. With 4 bases removed from V and 0 bases from J, the gap between germline ends came to 10 bases. The CDR3 DNA reads as TGTGCCAGCAGTGCTCGGGTGAGCTCCTACAATGAGCAGTTCTTC. Protein product: CASSARVSSYNEQFF.

The chain uses TRBV5-1 and TRBJ2-3; 8 bases line up with TRBD2. Germline trimming cut 2 bases from V and 6 bases from J; bases unmatched to any gene: 8. The CDR3 runs to 15 residues. Germline-derived CDR1 and CDR2 are SGHRS and YFSETQ. In DNA, the CDR3 is TGCGCCAGCAGCTTTTTCGGGAGGGCGTCGGATACGCAGTATTTT. Protein: CASSFFGRASDTQYF.

The gene calls are TRBV30 and TRBJ2-7; possible D gene TRBD2, 7 bases. Germline CDR1 and CDR2: GTSNPN and SVGIG (reference sequence). V lost 0 bases to trimming and J lost 0 bases, with 15 bases between them. This CDR3 is built from 16 residues. CDR3 region: CAWSVVGRGPSYEQYF. The CDR3 coding sequence is TGTGCCTGGAGTGTTGTCGGGCGGGGGCCCTCCTACGAGCAGTACTTC.

The chain has TRBV11-2 and TRBJ2-2, with TRBD2 identical over 7 bases. Germline V lookup: CDR1 SGHAT, CDR2 FQNNGV. The CDR3 totals 16 residues. J gave up 1 base and V 3 bases, and 5 bases lay outside the gene matches. CDR3 sequence reads: CASSFIGGENTGELFF. The CDR3 DNA is TGTGCCAGCAGCTTCATTGGGGGGGAGAACACCGGGGAGCTGTTTTTT.

V gene TRBV5-1 combines with J gene TRBJ2-3; 12 bases are a match to TRBD1. This CDR3 spans 17 amino acids. Germline loops: CDR1 SGHRS, CDR2 YFSETQ. V lost 5 bases to trimming and J lost 0 bases; unmatched junction nucleotides: 7. DNA for the CDR3: TGCGCCAGCAGTGGGACAGGGGGCCGCACTAGCACAGATACGCAGTATTTT. Translation gives CASSGTGGRTSTDTQYF.